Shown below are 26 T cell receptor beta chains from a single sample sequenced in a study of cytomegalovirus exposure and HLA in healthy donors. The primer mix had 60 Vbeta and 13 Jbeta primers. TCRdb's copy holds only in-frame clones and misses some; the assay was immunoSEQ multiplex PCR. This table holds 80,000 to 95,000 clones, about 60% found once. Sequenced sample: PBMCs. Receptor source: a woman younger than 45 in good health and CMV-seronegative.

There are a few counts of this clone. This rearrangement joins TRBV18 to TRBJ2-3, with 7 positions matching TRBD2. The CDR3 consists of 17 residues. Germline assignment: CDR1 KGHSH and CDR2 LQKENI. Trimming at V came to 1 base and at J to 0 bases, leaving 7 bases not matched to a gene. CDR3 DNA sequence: TGTGCCAGCTCACCACGCACGGGGGGTACTAGCACAGATACGCAGTATTTT. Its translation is CASSPRTGGTSTDTQYF.

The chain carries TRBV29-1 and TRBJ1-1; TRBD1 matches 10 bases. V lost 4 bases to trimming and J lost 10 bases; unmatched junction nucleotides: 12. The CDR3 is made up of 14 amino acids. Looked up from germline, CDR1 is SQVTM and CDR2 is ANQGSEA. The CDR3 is CSVARTGGGSRAFF. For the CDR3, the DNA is TGCAGCGTTGCTCGGACAGGGGGTGGTTCAAGAGCTTTCTTT.

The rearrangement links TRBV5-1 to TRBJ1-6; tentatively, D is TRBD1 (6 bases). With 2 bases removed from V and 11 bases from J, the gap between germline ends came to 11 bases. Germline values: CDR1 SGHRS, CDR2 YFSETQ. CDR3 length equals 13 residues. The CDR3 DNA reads TGCGCCAGCAGCTTTGGGAGGGACACACCCCTCCACTTT. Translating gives CASSFGRDTPLHF.

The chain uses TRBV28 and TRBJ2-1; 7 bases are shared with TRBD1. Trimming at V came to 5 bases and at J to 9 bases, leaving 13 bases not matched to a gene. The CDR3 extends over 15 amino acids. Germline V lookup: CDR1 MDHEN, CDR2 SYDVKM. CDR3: CASSLSGQLTFEQFF. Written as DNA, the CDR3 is TGTGCCAGCAGTCTCTCGGGACAGCTAACCTTTGAGCAGTTCTTC.

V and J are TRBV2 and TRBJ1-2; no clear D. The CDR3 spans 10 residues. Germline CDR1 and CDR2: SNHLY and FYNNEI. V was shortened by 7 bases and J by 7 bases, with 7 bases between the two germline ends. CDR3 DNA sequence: TGTGCCAGCACCGGTCGTGGCTACACCTTC. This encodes CASTGRGYTF.

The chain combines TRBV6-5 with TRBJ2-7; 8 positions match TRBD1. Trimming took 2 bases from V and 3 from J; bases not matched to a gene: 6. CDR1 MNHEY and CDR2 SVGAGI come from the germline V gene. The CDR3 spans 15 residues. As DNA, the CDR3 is TGTGCCAGCAGTTACGGGCAGGGGGCACTCTACGAGCAGTACTTC. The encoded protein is CASSYGQGALYEQYF.

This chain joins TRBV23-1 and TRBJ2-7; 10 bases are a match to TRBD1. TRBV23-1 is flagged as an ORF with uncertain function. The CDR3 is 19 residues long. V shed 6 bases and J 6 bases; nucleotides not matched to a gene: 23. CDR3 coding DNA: TGCGCCAGCAGACTAAATCGCCCAGACCCGGGACAGGGGATCTGCGAGCAGTACTTC. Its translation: CASRLNRPDPGQGICEQYF.

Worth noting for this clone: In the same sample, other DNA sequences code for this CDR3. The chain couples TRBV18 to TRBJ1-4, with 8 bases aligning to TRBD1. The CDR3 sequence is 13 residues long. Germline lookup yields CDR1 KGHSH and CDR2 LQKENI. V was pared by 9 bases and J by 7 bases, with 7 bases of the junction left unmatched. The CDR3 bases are TGTGCCAGTTCCAGGGGGCGAGGTGAAAAACTGTTTTTT. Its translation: CASSRGRGEKLFF.

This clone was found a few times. CDR3 in amino acids: CASSESILRGDEQYF. CDR3 nucleotides: TGTGCCAGCAGTGAGTCCATACTCCGGGGAGACGAGCAGTACTTC. The chain joins TRBV27 to TRBJ2-7; possible D gene TRBD2, 5 bases. The V end lost 5 bases, the J end lost 5 bases, and 19 bases lay between the germline ends. Germline CDR1 MNHEY, CDR2 SMNVEV (reference sequence). The CDR3 length is 15 residues.

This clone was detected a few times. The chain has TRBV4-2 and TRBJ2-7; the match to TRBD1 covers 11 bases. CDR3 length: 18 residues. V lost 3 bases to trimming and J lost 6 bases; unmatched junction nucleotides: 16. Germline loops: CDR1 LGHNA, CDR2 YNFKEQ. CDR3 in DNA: TGTGCCAGCAGCCATGGAGCCGGATACGGGACAGGGGGGGGCGAGCAGTACTTC. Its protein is CASSHGAGYGTGGGEQYF.

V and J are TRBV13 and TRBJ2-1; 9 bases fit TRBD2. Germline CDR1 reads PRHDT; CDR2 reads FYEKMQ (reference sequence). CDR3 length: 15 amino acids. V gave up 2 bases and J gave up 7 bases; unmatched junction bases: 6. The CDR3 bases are TGTGCCAGCAGCTTATGGCGGGGGGGCCTAAATGAGCAGTTCTTC. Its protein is CASSLWRGGLNEQFF.

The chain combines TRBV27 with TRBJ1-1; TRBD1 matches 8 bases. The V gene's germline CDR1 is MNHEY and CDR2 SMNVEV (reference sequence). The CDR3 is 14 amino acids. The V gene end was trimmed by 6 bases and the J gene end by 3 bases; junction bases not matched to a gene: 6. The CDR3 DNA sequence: TGTGCCAGCAGCCGACAGGGGACCTACACTGAAGCTTTCTTT. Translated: CASSRQGTYTEAFF.

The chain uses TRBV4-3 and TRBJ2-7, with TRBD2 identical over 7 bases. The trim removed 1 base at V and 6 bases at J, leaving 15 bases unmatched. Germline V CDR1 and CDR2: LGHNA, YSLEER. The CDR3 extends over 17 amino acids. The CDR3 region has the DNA TGCGCCAGCAGCCAAGTTCTCGCCGCGGGAGAGGTTTTCGAGCAGTACTTC. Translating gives CASSQVLAAGEVFEQYF.

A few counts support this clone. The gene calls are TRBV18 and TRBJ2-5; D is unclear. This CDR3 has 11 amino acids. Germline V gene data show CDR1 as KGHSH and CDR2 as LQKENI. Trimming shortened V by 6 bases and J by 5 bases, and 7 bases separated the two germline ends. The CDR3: CASSNIETQYF. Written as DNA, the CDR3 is TGTGCCAGCTCCAACATTGAGACCCAGTACTTC. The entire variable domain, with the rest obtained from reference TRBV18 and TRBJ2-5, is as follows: NAGVMQNPRHLVRRRGQEARLRCSPMKGHSHVYWYRQLPEEGLKFMVYLQKENIIDESGMPKERFSAEFPKEGPSILRIQQVVRGDSAAYFCASSNIETQYFGPGTRLLVL.

CDR3 sequence (DNA): TGTGCCAGCAGTGCCTACCAGGGAACTAATGAAAAACTGTTTTTT. Amino acid sequence: CASSAYQGTNEKLFF. The V and J genes are TRBV25-1 and TRBJ1-4; a possible D gene is TRBD1 (5 bases). Trimming removed 4 bases at V and 1 base at J, with 10 bases between. Germline V lookup: CDR1 MGHDK, CDR2 SYGVNS. The CDR3 is 15 amino acids.

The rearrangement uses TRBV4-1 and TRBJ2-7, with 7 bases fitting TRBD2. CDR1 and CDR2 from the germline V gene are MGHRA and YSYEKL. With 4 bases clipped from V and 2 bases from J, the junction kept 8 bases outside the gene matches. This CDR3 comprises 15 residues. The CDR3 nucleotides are TGCGCCAGCAGCCGCAATGACGGGACTACCTACGAGCAGTACTTC. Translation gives CASSRNDGTTYEQYF.

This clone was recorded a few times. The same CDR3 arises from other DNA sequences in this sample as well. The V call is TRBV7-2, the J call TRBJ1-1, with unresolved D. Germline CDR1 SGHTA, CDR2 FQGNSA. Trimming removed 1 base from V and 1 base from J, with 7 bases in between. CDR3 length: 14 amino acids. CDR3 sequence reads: CASSLGGANTEAFF. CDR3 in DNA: TGTGCCAGCAGCTTAGGAGGAGCGAACACTGAAGCTTTCTTT.

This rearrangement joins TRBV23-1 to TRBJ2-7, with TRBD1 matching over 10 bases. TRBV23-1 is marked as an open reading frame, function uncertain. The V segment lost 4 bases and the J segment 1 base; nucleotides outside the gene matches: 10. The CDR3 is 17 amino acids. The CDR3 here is CASSPPGQGPTSYEQYF. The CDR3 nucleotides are TGCGCCAGCAGTCCCCCGGGACAGGGGCCAACATCCTACGAGCAGTACTTC.

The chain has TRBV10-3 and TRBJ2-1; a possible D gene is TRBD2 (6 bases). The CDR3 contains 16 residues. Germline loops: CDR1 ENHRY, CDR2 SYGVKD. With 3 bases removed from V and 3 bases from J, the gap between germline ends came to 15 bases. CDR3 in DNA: TGTGCCATCAGTGATGACCCGGGAGCTTACTACAATGAGCAGTTCTTC. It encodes CAISDDPGAYYNEQFF.

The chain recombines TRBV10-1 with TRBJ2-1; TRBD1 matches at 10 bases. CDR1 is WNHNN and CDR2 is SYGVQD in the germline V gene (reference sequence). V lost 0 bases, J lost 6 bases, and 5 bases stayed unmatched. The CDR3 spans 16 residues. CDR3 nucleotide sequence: TGCGCCAGCAGTGAGTCCGGGACAGGGGATGGCAATGAGCAGTTCTTC. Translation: CASSESGTGDGNEQFF.

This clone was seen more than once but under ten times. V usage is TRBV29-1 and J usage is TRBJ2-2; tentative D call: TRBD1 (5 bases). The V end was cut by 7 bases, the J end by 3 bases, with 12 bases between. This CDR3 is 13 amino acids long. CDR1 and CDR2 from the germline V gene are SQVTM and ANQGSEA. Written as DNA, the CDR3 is TGCAGCGCAAACAGGAAGGACACCGGGGAGCTGTTTTTT. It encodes CSANRKDTGELFF.

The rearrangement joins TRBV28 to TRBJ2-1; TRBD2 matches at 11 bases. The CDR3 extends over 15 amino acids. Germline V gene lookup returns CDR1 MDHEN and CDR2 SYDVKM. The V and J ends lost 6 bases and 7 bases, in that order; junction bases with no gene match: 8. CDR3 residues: CASRYGLAGENEQFF. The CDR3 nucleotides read TGTGCCAGCAGGTACGGACTAGCGGGTGAAAATGAGCAGTTCTTC.

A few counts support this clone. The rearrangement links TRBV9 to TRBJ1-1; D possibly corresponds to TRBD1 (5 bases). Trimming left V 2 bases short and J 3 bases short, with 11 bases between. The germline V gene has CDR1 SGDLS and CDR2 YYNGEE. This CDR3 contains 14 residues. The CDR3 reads CASSVYGADTEAFF. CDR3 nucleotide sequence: TGTGCCAGCAGCGTCTATGGGGCGGACACTGAAGCTTTCTTT. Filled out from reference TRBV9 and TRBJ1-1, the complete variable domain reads DSGVTQTPKHLITATGQRVTLRCSPRSGDLSVYWYQQSLDQGLQFLIQYYNGEERAKGNILERFSAQQFPDLHSELNLSSLELGDSALYFCASSVYGADTEAFFGQGTRLTVV.

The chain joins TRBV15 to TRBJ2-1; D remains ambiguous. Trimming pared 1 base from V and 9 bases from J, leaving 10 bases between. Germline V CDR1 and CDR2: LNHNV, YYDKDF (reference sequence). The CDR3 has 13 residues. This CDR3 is CATSRVEYAEQFF. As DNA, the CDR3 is TGTGCCACCAGCAGAGTAGAATATGCTGAGCAGTTCTTC. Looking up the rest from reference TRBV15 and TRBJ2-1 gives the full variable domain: DAMVIQNPRYQVTQFGKPVTLSCSQTLNHNVMYWYQQKSSQAPKLLFHYYDKDFNNEADTPDNFQSRRPNTSFCFLDIRSPGLGDTAMYLCATSRVEYAEQFFGPGTRLTVL.

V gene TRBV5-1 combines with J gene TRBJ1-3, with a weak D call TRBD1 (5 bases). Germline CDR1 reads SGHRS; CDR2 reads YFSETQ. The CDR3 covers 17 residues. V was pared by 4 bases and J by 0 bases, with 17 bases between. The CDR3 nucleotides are TGCGCCAGCAGCCTGGCTCAGGGCCCACGCTCTGGAAACACCATATATTTT. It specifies CASSLAQGPRSGNTIYF.

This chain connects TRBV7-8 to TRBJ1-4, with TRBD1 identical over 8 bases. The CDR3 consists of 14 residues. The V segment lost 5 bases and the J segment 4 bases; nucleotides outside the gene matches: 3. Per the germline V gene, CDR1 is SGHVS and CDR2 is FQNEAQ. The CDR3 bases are TGTGCCAGCAGCCGAGACAGGGGTAATGAAAAACTGTTTTTT. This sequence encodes CASSRDRGNEKLFF.